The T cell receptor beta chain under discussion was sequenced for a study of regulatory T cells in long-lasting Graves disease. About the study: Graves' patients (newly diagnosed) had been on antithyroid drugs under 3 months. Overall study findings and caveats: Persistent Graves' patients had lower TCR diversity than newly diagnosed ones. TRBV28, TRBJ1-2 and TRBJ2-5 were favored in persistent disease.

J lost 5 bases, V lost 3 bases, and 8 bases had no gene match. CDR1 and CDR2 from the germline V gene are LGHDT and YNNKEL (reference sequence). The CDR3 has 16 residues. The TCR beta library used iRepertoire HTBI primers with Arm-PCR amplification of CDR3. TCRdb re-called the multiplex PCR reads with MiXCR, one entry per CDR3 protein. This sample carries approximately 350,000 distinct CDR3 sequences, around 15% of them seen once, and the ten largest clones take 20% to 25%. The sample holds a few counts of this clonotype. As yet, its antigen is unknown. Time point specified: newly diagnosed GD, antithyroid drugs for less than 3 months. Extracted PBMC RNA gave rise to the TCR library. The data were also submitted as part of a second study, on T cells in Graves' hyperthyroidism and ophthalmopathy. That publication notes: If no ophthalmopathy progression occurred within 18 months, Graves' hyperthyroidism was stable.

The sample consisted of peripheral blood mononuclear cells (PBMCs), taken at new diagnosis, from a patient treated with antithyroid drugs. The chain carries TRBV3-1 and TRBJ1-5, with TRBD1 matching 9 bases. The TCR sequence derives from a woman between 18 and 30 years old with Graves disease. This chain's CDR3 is CASSHHRNRGHQPQHF. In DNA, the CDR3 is TGTGCCAGCAGCCACCATCGAAACAGGGGGCATCAGCCCCAGCATTTT.